The 30 T cell receptor beta chains given below trace back to one sample, sequenced in a study of shared clonotypes between healthy human individuals. Sequencing used immunoSEQ multiplex PCR; TCRdb keeps in-frame clones, though not all of them. The top ten clones hold 15% to 20% of a sample with roughly 320,000 clones, roughly 84% of them seen once. Sequences were obtained from memory CD8+ T cells sorted from blood. Documented subset: CD45RO+ cells pooled with CCR7-negative TemRA cells. The receptors shown here come from a man between 18 and 35 years old in good health.

The rearrangement uses TRBV6-5 and TRBJ2-2; D tentatively reads TRBD1 or TRBD2 (5 bases each). V was cut by 4 bases and J by 7 bases, with 10 bases left in between. This CDR3 region has 13 residues. Germline CDR1 is MNHEY and CDR2 is SVGAGI. CDR3 nucleotide sequence: TGTGCCAGCAGTTTCCTTGGGGGCGGGGAGCTGTTTTTT. Its protein product is CASSFLGGGELFF.

V and J are TRBV27 and TRBJ2-1; D possibly corresponds to TRBD2 (6 bases). This CDR3 contains 15 residues. V lost 5 bases, J lost 6 bases, and 17 bases lay in between. Looked up from germline, CDR1 is MNHEY and CDR2 is SMNVEV (reference sequence). DNA for the CDR3: TGTGCCAGCAGTCCGATTGGGGGGAAGATCAATGAGCAGTTCTTC. Translation: CASSPIGGKINEQFF.

The V and J genes are TRBV6-5 and TRBJ1-1, with D unresolved. The CDR3 has 14 amino acids. Germline V gene sequence: CDR1 MNHEY, CDR2 SVGAGI. V was pared by 3 bases and J by 4 bases, with 12 bases between. The CDR3 DNA reads TGTGCCAGCAGTTATGGAGGGAGTGGCACTGAAGCTTTCTTT. This gives the protein CASSYGGSGTEAFF.

The chain employs TRBV13 and TRBJ2-1, with D unclear. Per the germline V gene, CDR1 is PRHDT and CDR2 is FYEKMQ (reference sequence). CDR3 size: 15 residues. The V end lost 4 bases, the J end lost 3 bases, and 13 bases lay between the germline ends. The CDR3 DNA reads TGTGCCAGCAGCTCAACAGAAAAACGCTACAATGAGCAGTTCTTC. As protein: CASSSTEKRYNEQFF.

The V and J genes are TRBV6-1 and TRBJ2-2; TRBD1 is a possible D gene (5 bases). Trimming shortened V by 9 bases and J by 4 bases, and 15 bases separated the two germline ends. This CDR3 is 14 amino acids long. CDR1 and CDR2 (germline): MNHNS, SASEGT. The CDR3 loop is CASRKGQGTGELFF. CDR3 DNA sequence: TGTGCCAGTCGAAAGGGGCAGGGCACCGGGGAGCTGTTTTTT.

As regards this clone: The sample carries other DNA sequences with the same CDR3. V usage is TRBV7-9 and J usage is TRBJ2-1; 11 bases agree with TRBD2. CDR1 is SEHNR, CDR2 FQNEAQ, per germline (reference sequence). This CDR3 contains 15 residues. V was clipped by 4 bases and J by 4 bases; unmatched bases: 3. CDR3 DNA sequence: TGTGCCAGCAGCTCTAGCGGGAGGAGGTACAATGAGCAGTTCTTC. Amino acid sequence: CASSSSGRRYNEQFF.

The V gene is TRBV4-3, the J gene TRBJ1-2; D is perhaps TRBD1 (5 bases). Between the trimmed V and J ends, which lost 1 base and 4 bases, there was a span of 13 bases. The CDR3 totals 15 residues. Germline-derived CDR1 and CDR2 are LGHNA and YSLEER. CDR3 DNA sequence: TGCGCCAGCAGCCAAGTTGTGGACGGGGGCTATGGCTACACCTTC. It codes for CASSQVVDGGYGYTF.

This chain joins TRBV5-8 and TRBJ1-4, with TRBD1 matching 7 bases. The CDR3 consists of 15 residues. V lost 4 bases and J lost 7; bases outside the gene matches: 10. Germline V gene sequence: CDR1 SGHTS, CDR2 YDEGEE. The CDR3 DNA reads TGTGCCAGCAGCCCGAGACAGGGTAAAGGTGAAAAACTGTTTTTT. Encoded protein: CASSPRQGKGEKLFF.

V usage is TRBV28 and J usage is TRBJ2-3; tentatively, D is TRBD2 (5 bases). The CDR3 has 14 amino acids. Looked up from germline, CDR1 is MDHEN and CDR2 is SYDVKM. With 7 bases removed from V and 2 bases from J, the gap between germline ends came to 13 bases. The CDR3 sequence: CASTGRGPTDTQYF. In nucleotides, the CDR3 is TGTGCCAGCACCGGTCGAGGGCCCACAGATACGCAGTATTTT.

The chain uses TRBV6-6 and TRBJ2-5; TRBD2 aligns across 9 bases. V lost 7 bases to trimming and J lost 4 bases; unmatched junction nucleotides: 13. Germline loops: CDR1 MNHNY, CDR2 SVGAGI (reference sequence). This CDR3 region has 16 residues. This CDR3 is CASNGGASGALETQYF. CDR3 bases: TGTGCCAGCAACGGTGGGGCTAGCGGGGCTTTAGAGACCCAGTACTTC.

The chain employs TRBV13 and TRBJ2-5; TRBD2 agrees at 9 bases. The CDR3 is 15 amino acids. CDR1 is PRHDT, CDR2 FYEKMQ, per germline (reference sequence). Losses at the gene ends were 5 bases for V and 3 bases for J; bases not matched to a gene: 7. The CDR3 DNA follows: TGTGCCAGCAGCCCCGGGGCTAGCGGGAAAGAGACCCAGTACTTC. Its protein product is CASSPGASGKETQYF.

The chain combines TRBV27 with TRBJ2-7, with a weak D call TRBD1 (6 bases). The CDR3 consists of 13 residues. Trimming removed 3 bases at V and 2 bases at J, with 8 bases between. The germline gives CDR1 MNHEY, CDR2 SMNVEV (reference sequence). Here the CDR3 reads CASSFDRTYEQYF. CDR3 bases: TGTGCCAGCAGTTTCGACAGGACCTACGAGCAGTACTTC.

This clone showed up just a few times. The chain combines TRBV28 with TRBJ2-7; D perhaps matches TRBD2 (6 bases). The CDR3 has 18 residues. Looked up from germline, CDR1 is MDHEN and CDR2 is SYDVKM. V gave up 3 bases and J gave up 0 bases, with 21 bases separating them. CDR3 loop: CASSFTGVAVPSSYEQYF. The DNA for the CDR3 is TGTGCCAGCAGTTTTACCGGGGTAGCGGTTCCGAGCTCCTACGAGCAGTACTTC.

This chain uses TRBV7-9 with TRBJ2-7, with D maybe TRBD2 (5 bases). Trimming shortened V by 3 bases and J by 0 bases, and 12 bases separated the two germline ends. Germline values: CDR1 SEHNR, CDR2 FQNEAQ (reference sequence). CDR3 size: 15 residues. CDR3 amino acids: CASSFGRRSSYEQYF. The CDR3 DNA sequence: TGTGCCAGCAGCTTCGGAAGGAGGAGCTCCTACGAGCAGTACTTC.

The chain recombines TRBV7-6 with TRBJ2-2; D might be TRBD1 (6 bases). This CDR3 has 17 amino acids. Trimming left V 4 bases short and J 5 bases short, with 20 bases between. In germline, CDR1 is SGHVS, CDR2 FNYEAQ. The CDR3: CASSSADRGRGTGELFF. The CDR3 coding sequence is TGTGCCAGCAGCTCGGCGGACAGAGGCAGAGGAACCGGGGAGCTGTTTTTT.

The gene calls are TRBV19 and TRBJ2-7; the D gene is possibly TRBD1 (6 bases). CDR1 is LNHDA, CDR2 SQIVND, per germline (reference sequence). The germline V and J ends were trimmed by 4 bases and 2 bases, with 9 bases remaining between them. The CDR3 length is 13 residues. As DNA, the CDR3 is TGTGCCAGTAGTACCCGGGACACCTACGAGCAGTACTTC. Its protein is CASSTRDTYEQYF.

This clone has at least ten counts. The chain recombines TRBV5-1 with TRBJ1-2; D is undetermined. The germline V and J ends were trimmed by 4 bases and 3 bases, with 16 bases remaining between them. From germline, CDR1 is SGHRS and CDR2 YFSETQ. The CDR3 has 15 residues. CDR3 nucleotides: TGCGCCAGCAGCACCCAGGACGGAGCATACTATGGCTACACCTTC. It translates to CASSTQDGAYYGYTF.

This clone has just a few counts. The genes are TRBV27 and TRBJ2-2; D unresolved. Germline CDR1 and CDR2: MNHEY and SMNVEV (reference sequence). This CDR3 region has 14 residues. Trimming took off 4 bases at V and 4 bases at J, with 10 bases between the two ends. CDR3 nucleotides: TGTGCCAGCAGTTGGAACAGATTCACCGGGGAGCTGTTTTTT. Encoded protein: CASSWNRFTGELFF.

This clone has only a few counts. The CDR3, as DNA: TGTGCCAGCAGCTTAATAATGTCGGACACCATATATTTT. Translated: CASSLIMSDTIYF. The chain has TRBV11-2 and TRBJ1-3; unclear D gene. The CDR3 has 13 residues. Germline-derived CDR1 and CDR2 are SGHAT and FQNNGV. The V end lost 2 bases, the J end lost 8 bases, and 10 bases lay between the germline ends.

The chain has TRBV27 and TRBJ1-4; D might be TRBD1 (5 bases). Trimming removed 6 bases from V and 7 bases from J, with 12 bases in between. CDR1 is MNHEY, CDR2 SMNVEV, per germline (reference sequence). The CDR3 runs to 13 residues. The CDR3 region has the DNA TGTGCCAGCAGCCCGCTCGGGGGTGAAAAACTGTTTTTT. Amino acid sequence: CASSPLGGEKLFF.

The V gene is TRBV4-3, the J gene TRBJ2-1; D may be TRBD1 or TRBD2 (6 bases each). Germline V gene sequence: CDR1 LGHNA, CDR2 YSLEER. The CDR3 contains 15 residues. V was clipped by 0 bases and J by 7 bases, with 13 bases between them. The DNA for the CDR3 is TGCGCCAGCAGCCAAGATAGTGGGGGGCGAAATGAGCAGTTCTTC. This encodes CASSQDSGGRNEQFF.

The CDR3 DNA is TGTGCCAGCAGCCAGTCCGGGGAGCTGTTTTTT. It specifies CASSQSGELFF. This rearrangement joins TRBV4-2 to TRBJ2-2, with unresolved D. Trimming removed 3 bases from V and 6 bases from J, with 2 bases in between. Germline V gene sequence: CDR1 LGHNA, CDR2 YNFKEQ. This CDR3 has 11 amino acids.

CDR3 amino acids: CATAAWSSYEQYF. In DNA, the CDR3 is TGTGCCACCGCGGCGTGGAGCAGCTACGAGCAGTACTTC. V and J are TRBV6-5 and TRBJ2-7, with D unclear. The CDR3 covers 13 residues. Germline assignment: CDR1 MNHEY and CDR2 SVGAGI. V was trimmed by 10 bases and J by 3 bases, leaving 16 bases between them.

The chain couples TRBV7-6 to TRBJ2-5, with D uncertain. The CDR3 is 14 residues long. The V end was cut by 4 bases, the J end by 1 base, with 10 bases between. In germline, CDR1 is SGHVS, CDR2 FNYEAQ. CDR3 sequence reads: CASSSVAFQETQYF. CDR3 nucleotide sequence: TGTGCCAGCAGCTCGGTGGCGTTCCAAGAGACCCAGTACTTC.

This rearrangement joins TRBV7-9 to TRBJ2-7; D gene unclear. The CDR3 consists of 15 residues. Trimming took 0 bases from V and 0 from J, leaving 9 bases between them. CDR1 and CDR2 (germline): SEHNR, FQNEAQ (reference sequence). The CDR3 nucleotides are TGTGCCAGCAGCTTAGCGCTAAGGAACTCCTACGAGCAGTACTTC. Encoded protein: CASSLALRNSYEQYF.

CDR3 protein: CASSEAAQPQHF. CDR3 nucleotide sequence: TGTGCCAGCAGTGAAGCAGCCCAGCCCCAGCATTTT. The chain has TRBV6-1 and TRBJ1-5; D ambiguous. Germline V gene data show CDR1 as MNHNS and CDR2 as SASEGT. This CDR3 comprises 12 residues. V was trimmed by 0 bases and J by 7 bases, leaving 4 bases between them.

The rearrangement links TRBV7-9 to TRBJ1-6; TRBD1 agrees at 9 bases. Germline V gives CDR1 SEHNR, CDR2 FQNEAQ (reference sequence). The CDR3 is 15 residues long. The J segment lost 8 bases and the V segment lost 4 bases, leaving 6 bases of the junction unmatched. CDR3 in DNA: TGTGCCAGCAGCTCGCCACAGGGGGCGGATTCACCCCTCCACTTT. It codes for CASSSPQGADSPLHF.

The V and J genes are TRBV5-4 and TRBJ1-6; D is perhaps TRBD1 (5 bases). V dropped 4 bases and J dropped 5 bases, with 16 bases sitting between them. Germline V lookup: CDR1 SGHNT, CDR2 YYREEE (reference sequence). This CDR3 is 16 amino acids long. The CDR3 loop reads CASSAGLGRNNSPLHF. DNA for the CDR3: TGTGCCAGCAGCGCGGGTTTGGGACGTAATAATTCACCCCTCCACTTT.

J is TRBJ2-1 and V is TRBV5-1, with D possibly being TRBD2 (6 bases). Germline-derived CDR1 and CDR2 are SGHRS and YFSETQ. The CDR3 contains 13 residues. V shed 0 bases and J shed 10 bases, with 11 bases lying between them. CDR3 DNA: TGCGCCAGCAGCTTGGGGGGAGGTTTAGAGCAGTTCTTC. Protein product: CASSLGGGLEQFF.

The rearrangement joins TRBV6-5 to TRBJ2-7; 8 bases are shared with TRBD1. J was trimmed by 4 bases and V by 2 bases; bases with no gene match: 4. The CDR3 spans 14 residues. Germline CDR1 and CDR2: MNHEY and SVGAGI. The CDR3 region has the DNA TGTGCCAGCAGTTACGCAGGGGGCGGGTACGAGCAGTACTTC. Translation: CASSYAGGGYEQYF.